The rows below give T cell receptor beta chains drawn from one sample of a study of cytomegalovirus exposure and HLA in healthy donors. The assay was immunoSEQ multiplex PCR, and TCRdb's table has in-frame clones only and misses some. Of tens of thousands of clones listed, 75% to 80% are singletons. What was sequenced was PBMCs. The receptors stem from a female donor in good health and CMV-seronegative. Each CDR3 is given with its conserved first and last residue. A D gene is named only where the DNA matches it firmly. The size of a clone is reported for some rows only, either as once, few or many, or as a class for expanded clones.

j_gene: TRBJ2-2; abundance: NA; d_gene: NA; v_gene: TRBV6-1; CDR3nt: TGTGCCAGCGGTGAAGGCAGGGTGACCGGGGAGCTGTTTTTT; CDR3aa: CASGEGRVTGELFF
j_gene: TRBJ1-1; abundance: NA; d_gene: NA; v_gene: TRBV6-1; CDR3nt: TGTGCCAGCAGTCAGACAGGACGTGAAGCTTTCTTT; CDR3aa: CASSQTGREAFF
j_gene: TRBJ2-3; abundance: NA; d_gene: NA; v_gene: TRBV6-1; CDR3nt: TGTGCCAGCACCCTTGGAGGGGGCACAGATACGCAGTATTTT; CDR3aa: CASTLGGGTDTQYF
j_gene: TRBJ1-1; abundance: NA; d_gene: NA; v_gene: TRBV7-3; CDR3nt: TGTGCCAGCAGCTTAACCAGCGTGAACACTGAAGCTTTCTTT; CDR3aa: CASSLTSVNTEAFF
j_gene: TRBJ1-2; abundance: NA; d_gene: TRBD1; v_gene: TRBV5-1; CDR3nt: TGCGCCAGCAGCTTGGGGACAGGGGCTAACTATGGCTACACCTTC; CDR3aa: CASSLGTGANYGYTF
j_gene: TRBJ1-2; abundance: NA; d_gene: NA; v_gene: TRBV6-4; CDR3nt: TGTGCCAGCAGTGACAGGGGCTATGGCTACACCTTC; CDR3aa: CASSDRGYGYTF
j_gene: TRBJ1-2; abundance: NA; d_gene: NA; v_gene: TRBV10-3; CDR3nt: TGTGCCATCAGGGCAGGGGAAAACACCTATGGCTACACCTTC; CDR3aa: CAIRAGENTYGYTF
j_gene: TRBJ2-5; abundance: NA; d_gene: NA; v_gene: TRBV29-1; CDR3nt: TGCAGCGTGAGCACCTACGGGACAAATAAAGAGACCCAGTACTTC; CDR3aa: CSVSTYGTNKETQYF
j_gene: TRBJ1-3; abundance: NA; d_gene: NA; v_gene: TRBV6-1; CDR3nt: TGTGCCGTTCGGCAGCTAGCGGGAAACACCATATATTTT; CDR3aa: CAVRQLAGNTIYF
j_gene: TRBJ2-1; abundance: NA; d_gene: NA; v_gene: TRBV7-7; CDR3nt: TGTGCTAGCAGCTTAATTGGGCTAGCGCCTTACAATGAGCAGTTCTTC; CDR3aa: CASSLIGLAPYNEQFF
j_gene: TRBJ2-7; abundance: NA; d_gene: NA; v_gene: TRBV6-5; CDR3nt: TGTGCCAGCCGACGGAGGTACGATACCTACGAGCAGTACTTC; CDR3aa: CASRRRYDTYEQYF
j_gene: TRBJ2-1; abundance: NA; d_gene: TRBD2; v_gene: TRBV7-3; CDR3nt: TGTGCCAGCAGCTTATTAGGCCGACTAGCGGGGGCCTCCTACAATGAGCAGTTCTTC; CDR3aa: CASSLLGRLAGASYNEQFF
j_gene: TRBJ2-1; abundance: NA; d_gene: NA; v_gene: TRBV19; CDR3nt: TGTGCCAGTAGTATCCAGGGGACCCATGAGCAGTTCTTC; CDR3aa: CASSIQGTHEQFF
j_gene: TRBJ1-1; abundance: NA; d_gene: NA; v_gene: TRBV6-6; CDR3nt: TGTGCCAGCAGCTACGACAGAGGCGGCACTGAAGCTTTCTTT; CDR3aa: CASSYDRGGTEAFF
j_gene: TRBJ1-1; abundance: NA; d_gene: NA; v_gene: TRBV25-1; CDR3nt: TGTGCCAGCAGTGAGCCCGGACCCGGGGGCACTGAAGCTTTCTTT; CDR3aa: CASSEPGPGGTEAFF
j_gene: TRBJ1-5; abundance: NA; d_gene: TRBD1; v_gene: TRBV11-2; CDR3nt: TGTGCCAGCAGCTTGTTAGGGACAGGGGTGCAGCCCCAGCATTTT; CDR3aa: CASSLLGTGVQPQHF
j_gene: TRBJ2-7; abundance: once; d_gene: TRBD1; v_gene: TRBV30; CDR3nt: TGTGCCTGGACCTATCGGGGACAGGGGGTCTACGAGCAGTACTTC; CDR3aa: CAWTYRGQGVYEQYF
j_gene: TRBJ2-7; abundance: NA; d_gene: NA; v_gene: TRBV6-5; CDR3nt: TGTGCCAGCAGTTTTCCGAGGGGGAGTACCTACGAGCAGTACTTC; CDR3aa: CASSFPRGSTYEQYF
j_gene: TRBJ1-1; abundance: NA; d_gene: TRBD1; v_gene: TRBV14; CDR3nt: TGTGCCAGCAGCCAAGAGGGACAGGGCTTGAATCGAAACACTGAAGCTTTCTTT; CDR3aa: CASSQEGQGLNRNTEAFF
j_gene: TRBJ2-7; abundance: NA; d_gene: TRBD2; v_gene: TRBV7-9; CDR3nt: TGTGCCAGCAGCTCTAGCGGGAGCACCTACGAGCAGTACTTC; CDR3aa: CASSSSGSTYEQYF
j_gene: TRBJ1-1; abundance: NA; d_gene: NA; v_gene: TRBV11-3; CDR3nt: TGTGCCAGCAGCCCAAGTGTGGGGGGGGCGGCCACTGAAGCTTTCTTT; CDR3aa: CASSPSVGGAATEAFF
j_gene: TRBJ1-1; abundance: NA; d_gene: NA; v_gene: TRBV7-3; CDR3nt: TGTGCCAGCAGCTACTCGGGAGGAGGGAACACTGAAGCTTTCTTT; CDR3aa: CASSYSGGGNTEAFF
j_gene: TRBJ1-1; abundance: NA; d_gene: NA; v_gene: TRBV4-1; CDR3nt: TGCGCCACCTCCAGAGGCCCAGGGGCGGCCACTGAAGCTTTCTTT; CDR3aa: CATSRGPGAATEAFF
j_gene: TRBJ1-1; abundance: NA; d_gene: NA; v_gene: TRBV7-8; CDR3nt: TGTGCCAGCAGCTTAGCGCAATTGTCGACAGACGCTTTCTTT; CDR3aa: CASSLAQLSTDAFF
j_gene: TRBJ1-2; abundance: NA; d_gene: NA; v_gene: TRBV6-5; CDR3nt: TGTGCCAGCAGTTTTAAGGGAGGTGGCTATGGCTACACCTTC; CDR3aa: CASSFKGGGYGYTF
j_gene: TRBJ1-4; abundance: NA; d_gene: TRBD1; v_gene: TRBV2; CDR3nt: TGTGCCAGCACTGCTAGGGGCTTGGGACAGGAAAAACTGTTTTTT; CDR3aa: CASTARGLGQEKLFF
j_gene: TRBJ2-2; abundance: NA; d_gene: NA; v_gene: TRBV27; CDR3nt: TGTGCCCCCCTCAGGGGGACTAGTCAGAACACCGGGGAGCTGTTTTTT; CDR3aa: CAPLRGTSQNTGELFF
j_gene: TRBJ1-5; abundance: NA; d_gene: NA; v_gene: TRBV15; CDR3nt: TGTGCCACCAGCAGACGCCCCCTAGGCAGAAGCAATCAGCCCCAGCATTTT; CDR3aa: CATSRRPLGRSNQPQHF
j_gene: TRBJ1-1; abundance: NA; d_gene: NA; v_gene: TRBV6-5; CDR3nt: TGTGCCAGCAGTTACAGGGGGGGCACTGAAGCTTTCTTT; CDR3aa: CASSYRGGTEAFF
j_gene: TRBJ2-5; abundance: NA; d_gene: NA; v_gene: TRBV19; CDR3nt: TGTGCCAGTAGTATAAGCCCTAGATCAATCCAAGAGACCCAGTACTTC; CDR3aa: CASSISPRSIQETQYF
j_gene: TRBJ1-5; abundance: few; d_gene: NA; v_gene: TRBV7-3; CDR3nt: TGTGCCAGCAGCTTCCCTAGGAGTAGCTATCAGCCCCAGCATTTT; CDR3aa: CASSFPRSSYQPQHF